The 14 T cell receptor beta chains listed next were all sequenced from one sample in a study of T cell changes during pregnancy in multiple sclerosis. Here immunoSEQ multiplex PCR was the method, and the copy in TCRdb shows in-frame clones only, minus some. The sample holds tens of thousands of clones, about 90% seen once. This specimen consisted of peripheral blood, obtained in the second trimester of pregnancy. The receptor source for this set is a female donor in good health, enrolled as a control in a pregnancy study.

The chain has TRBV6-1 and TRBJ2-3, with TRBD1 matching 8 bases. Trimming took 6 bases from V and 4 from J; bases not matched to a gene: 6. The CDR3 runs to 14 residues. Germline CDR1 reads MNHNS; CDR2 reads SASEGT. Here the CDR3 DNA reads TGTGCCAGCAGAGACAGGGGTTGGGCAGATACGCAGTATTTT. Encoded protein: CASRDRGWADTQYF.

This chain links TRBV2 with TRBJ2-7; perhaps TRBD1 as D (5 bases). This CDR3 contains 12 residues. V dropped 1 base and J dropped 5 bases, with 6 bases sitting between them. CDR1 is SNHLY and CDR2 is FYNNEI in the germline V gene. The CDR3 loop is CASSEGGHEQYF. The CDR3, as DNA: TGTGCCAGCAGTGAAGGGGGCCACGAGCAGTACTTC.

In its sample, this clone was seen once. Written as DNA, the CDR3 is TGCAGCGTTGAGTTGCGGCTTAGGACTGAAGCTTTCTTT. Translation gives CSVELRLRTEAFF. The chain has TRBV29-1 and TRBJ1-1; D remains unclear. The CDR3 has 13 amino acids. V was pared by 3 bases and J by 5 bases, with 13 bases between. The germline V gene encodes CDR1 SQVTM and CDR2 ANQGSEA. Full variable domain (remainder filled in from reference TRBV29-1 and TRBJ1-1): SAVISQKPSRDICQRGTSLTIQCQVDSQVTMMFWYRQQPGQSLTLIATANQGSEATYESGFVIDKFPISRPNLTFSTLTVSNMSPEDSSIYLCSVELRLRTEAFFGQGTRLTVV.

The chain links TRBV28 to TRBJ2-7; D ambiguous. Trimming stripped 10 bases from V and 0 bases from J, with 13 bases between. Germline V gene lookup returns CDR1 MDHEN and CDR2 SYDVKM. The CDR3 has 13 residues. CDR3 sequence (DNA): TGTGCCACCCTTGACACTGCCTCCTACGAGCAGTACTTC. Translation gives CATLDTASYEQYF. The complete variable domain, with remaining parts taken from reference TRBV28 and TRBJ2-7, reads DVKVTQSSRYLVKRTGEKVFLECVQDMDHENMFWYRQDPGLGLRLIYFSYDVKMKEKGDIPEGYSVSREKKERFSLILESASTNQTSMYLCATLDTASYEQYFGPGTRLTVT.

The chain couples TRBV4-1 to TRBJ1-1; D possibly corresponds to TRBD1 (6 bases). V was clipped by 3 bases and J by 1 base, with 12 bases between them. CDR3 length: 15 amino acids. Germline V gives CDR1 MGHRA, CDR2 YSYEKL. The CDR3 sequence is CASSQAGGANTEAFF. CDR3 coding DNA: TGCGCCAGCAGCCAGGCCGGGGGGGCGAACACTGAAGCTTTCTTT.

The chain joins TRBV5-4 to TRBJ2-4; the match to TRBD1 covers 10 bases. The V gene's germline CDR1 is SGHNT and CDR2 YYREEE (reference sequence). The CDR3 spans 13 residues. V shed 3 bases, J shed 6 bases, and the junction held 0 bases outside the gene matches. The CDR3 DNA is TGTGCCAGCAGCTGGGACAGGGGAAACATTCAGTACTTC. Translated: CASSWDRGNIQYF.

This chain connects TRBV6-5 to TRBJ1-2; no clear D gene. Trimming took off 0 bases at V and 2 bases at J, with 10 bases between the two ends. The CDR3 covers 15 residues. CDR1 MNHEY and CDR2 SVGAGI come from the germline V gene. The DNA of the CDR3 is TGTGCCAGCAGTTACTCCGGAGGACGGAACTATGGCTACACCTTC. Translation: CASSYSGGRNYGYTF.

The chain has TRBV11-2 and TRBJ2-2; D is undetermined. Trimming shortened V by 5 bases and J by 5 bases, and 15 bases separated the two germline ends. In germline, CDR1 is SGHAT, CDR2 FQNNGV. CDR3 size: 15 residues. The CDR3, as DNA: TGTGCCAGCAGCCTAGGGCTCCCCGGGACCGGGGAGCTGTTTTTT. Its translation is CASSLGLPGTGELFF.

This clone was observed a few times. Other DNA sequences from this sample encode an identical CDR3 as well. J is TRBJ2-7 and V is TRBV30; the D gene is possibly TRBD2 (5 bases). Germline V gene sequence: CDR1 GTSNPN, CDR2 SVGIG (reference sequence). V lost 5 bases to trimming and J lost 2 bases, with 7 bases between them. The CDR3 consists of 11 residues. CDR3 protein: CAWGLAYEQYF. The CDR3 bases are TGTGCCTGGGGACTGGCCTACGAGCAGTACTTC.

This clone showed up many times. The rearrangement links TRBV7-4 to TRBJ1-2; D may be TRBD1 (5 bases). Trimming pared 1 base from V and 2 bases from J, leaving 11 bases between. Germline CDR1 SGHVT, CDR2 SQSDAQ. This CDR3 is 15 amino acids long. This CDR3 is CASSLVPGPNYGYTF. DNA of the CDR3: TGTGCCAGCAGCTTAGTTCCAGGGCCCAACTATGGCTACACCTTC.

V and J are TRBV4-3 and TRBJ2-6; the D gene is possibly TRBD1 (6 bases). V lost 3 bases and J 0 bases, leaving 15 bases between the germline ends. The CDR3 has 18 amino acids. The V gene's germline CDR1 is LGHNA and CDR2 YSLEER. In DNA form, the CDR3 reads TGCGCCAGCAGCCACCAAAGTCAGGGGTCCTCTGGGGCCAACGTCCTGACTTTC. Protein sequence: CASSHQSQGSSGANVLTF.

This chain uses TRBV2 with TRBJ2-7; perhaps TRBD2 as D (6 bases). The CDR3 is made up of 13 amino acids. Germline V gene lookup returns CDR1 SNHLY and CDR2 FYNNEI. V lost 3 bases and J 2 bases, leaving 8 bases between the germline ends. The CDR3 DNA follows: TGTGCCAGCAGTGACGGGGGAACCTACGAGCAGTACTTC. Translating it yields CASSDGGTYEQYF. The full variable domain, completed using reference TRBV2 and TRBJ2-7, is EPEVTQTPSHQVTQMGQEVILRCVPISNHLYFYWYRQILGQKVEFLVSFYNNEISEKSEIFDDQFSVERPDGSNFTLKIRSTKLEDSAMYFCASSDGGTYEQYFGPGTRLTVT.

This chain links TRBV5-1 with TRBJ2-5, with TRBD1 matching over 9 bases. The CDR3 spans 18 residues. Per the germline V gene, CDR1 is SGHRS and CDR2 is YFSETQ. V shed 4 bases and J 2 bases; nucleotides not matched to a gene: 15. As DNA, the CDR3 is TGCGCCAGCAGCCCGGGACAGGGTGACCGTGGGGAGCAAGAGACCCAGTACTTC. It encodes CASSPGQGDRGEQETQYF.

The chain joins TRBV29-1 to TRBJ2-7; D remains ambiguous. V lost 3 bases to trimming and J lost 3 bases, with 6 bases between them. This CDR3 is built from 11 residues. Germline V gene lookup returns CDR1 SQVTM and CDR2 ANQGSEA. In DNA form, the CDR3 reads TGCAGCGTTGATAACAACTACGAGCAGTACTTC. As protein: CSVDNNYEQYF.